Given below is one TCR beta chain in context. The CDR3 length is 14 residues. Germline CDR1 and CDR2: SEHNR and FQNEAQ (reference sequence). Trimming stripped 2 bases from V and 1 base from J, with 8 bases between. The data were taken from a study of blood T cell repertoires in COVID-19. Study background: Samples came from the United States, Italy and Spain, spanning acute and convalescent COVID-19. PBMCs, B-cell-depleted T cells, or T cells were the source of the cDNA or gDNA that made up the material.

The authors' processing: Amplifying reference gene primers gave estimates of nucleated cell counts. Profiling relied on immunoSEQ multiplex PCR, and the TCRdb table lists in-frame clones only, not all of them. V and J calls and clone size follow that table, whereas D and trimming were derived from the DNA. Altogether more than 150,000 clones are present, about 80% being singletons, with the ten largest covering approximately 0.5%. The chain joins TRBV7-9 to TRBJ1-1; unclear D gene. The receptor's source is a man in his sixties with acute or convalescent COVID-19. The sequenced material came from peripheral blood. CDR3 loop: CASSLHNENTEAFF. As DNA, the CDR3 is TGTGCCAGCAGCTTACACAATGAGAACACTGAAGCTTTCTTT.